The clone carrying this T cell receptor (beta chain) was observed a single time. Profiling relied on immunoSEQ multiplex PCR, and the TCRdb table lists in-frame clones only, not all of them. The table records fewer than 200,000 clones, around 83% of them present only once. This entry belongs to a study of blood T cell repertoires in COVID-19. The wider study: The analysed material was cDNA or gDNA that came from T cells, B-cell-depleted T cells, or PBMCs.

Germline V CDR1 and CDR2: LNHDA, SQIVND (reference sequence). V trimming: 3 bases; J trimming: 5 bases; junction bases outside the gene matches: 6. The CDR3 runs to 15 residues. The origin of this receptor is a woman aged 25 to 39 who had been exposed to COVID-19. Sequences were obtained from PBMCs or T cells enriched from blood (not recorded which). The chain couples TRBV19 to TRBJ1-5, with 8 bases lining up with TRBD1. CDR3 DNA: TGTGCCAGTAGTATGTCGACAGGGGCGGATCAGCCCCAGCATTTT. It specifies CASSMSTGADQPQHF. The full variable domain, in which reference TRBV19 and TRBJ1-5 provide the parts outside the CDR3, is DGGITQSPKYLFRKEGQNVTLSCEQNLNHDAMYWYRQDPGQGLRLIYYSQIVNDFQKGDIAEGYSVSREKKESFPLTVTSAQKNPTAFYLCASSMSTGADQPQHFGDGTRLSIL.